Each of the 12 T cell receptor beta chains below was sequenced from the same sample in a study of cytomegalovirus exposure and HLA in healthy donors. The study ran its PCR with 60 Vbeta and 13 Jbeta primers. The method was immunoSEQ multiplex PCR; TCRdb's version includes in-frame clones alone and lacks a portion of them. The sample has just over 150,000 clones; approximately 78% are singletons. The material sequenced was PBMCs. Receptors were obtained from a middle-aged woman in good health and CMV-seronegative.

This chain uses TRBV19 with TRBJ2-1; 11 nucleotides align to TRBD1. The CDR3 has 15 residues. From germline, CDR1 is LNHDA and CDR2 SQIVND (reference sequence). Unmatched junction bases numbered 3, after V lost 1 base and J lost 7 bases. The CDR3 loop is CASSIGTGGRNEQFF. The CDR3 nucleotides are TGTGCCAGTAGTATAGGGACAGGGGGCCGGAATGAGCAGTTCTTC.

A single count supports this clone. The chain carries TRBV21-1 and TRBJ2-5; whether TRBD1, the table's D call, matches the DNA was not checked. TRBV21-1 is tagged as a pseudogene. The CDR3 sequence is 13 residues long. Here the CDR3 reads CASSNRGRGVQYF. The CDR3 bases are TGTGCCAGCAGCAACCGGGGCAGGGGTGTCCAGTACTTC.

The chain combines TRBV28 with TRBJ1-2; possibly TRBD1 for D (6 bases). The CDR3 extends over 16 amino acids. Germline CDR1 is MDHEN and CDR2 is SYDVKM. V was trimmed by 4 bases and J by 0 bases, leaving 15 bases between them. The CDR3 region is CASSSGHSRTNYGYTF. The CDR3 DNA is TGTGCCAGCAGTTCGGGACACAGCCGAACTAACTATGGCTACACCTTC.

This clone is medium-sized in the sample. The V call is TRBV4-1, the J call TRBJ1-5; the match to TRBD1 covers 8 bases. The J segment lost 2 bases and the V segment lost 1 base, leaving 1 base of the junction unmatched. CDR3 length: 15 amino acids. Germline CDR1 is MGHRA and CDR2 is YSYEKL. CDR3 DNA: TGCGCCAGCAGCCAAGTACAGGGGGGCAATCAGCCCCAGCATTTT. Protein: CASSQVQGGNQPQHF.

This sequence joins TRBV5-1 and TRBJ1-1; D gene unclear. CDR1 and CDR2 (germline): SGHRS, YFSETQ. This CDR3 contains 14 residues. The V gene lost 0 bases and the J gene lost 1 base, with 7 bases spanning the gap. CDR3 nucleotide sequence: TGCGCCAGCAGCTTGGCGGAGGAGAACACTGAAGCTTTCTTT. It encodes CASSLAEENTEAFF.

V usage is TRBV28 and J usage is TRBJ1-5; tentatively, D is TRBD1 (6 bases). Germline loops: CDR1 MDHEN, CDR2 SYDVKM. There are 14 residues in the CDR3. Trimming stripped 6 bases from V and 6 bases from J, with 15 bases between. DNA for the CDR3: TGTGCCAGCAGCTTAAACCGGGACACTCAGCCCCAGCATTTT. It codes for CASSLNRDTQPQHF.

V gene TRBV2 combines with J gene TRBJ1-6; the D is unclear. Looked up from germline, CDR1 is SNHLY and CDR2 is FYNNEI. V lost 6 bases, J lost 7 bases, and 10 bases lay in between. This CDR3 is built from 13 residues. CDR3 sequence: CASREITNSPLHF. The CDR3 region has the DNA TGTGCCAGCAGGGAAATAACAAATTCACCCCTCCACTTT.

The gene calls are TRBV7-9 and TRBJ2-7, with TRBD1 matching over 9 bases. The V gene's germline CDR1 is SEHNR and CDR2 FQNEAQ (reference sequence). V gave up 2 bases and J gave up 3 bases; unmatched junction bases: 8. The CDR3 runs 16 residues. Here the CDR3 DNA reads TGTGCCAGCAGCTTATTTTCCGGGACAGGGATCTACGAGCAGTACTTC. Its protein is CASSLFSGTGIYEQYF.

In its sample, this clone was seen a few times. The chain uses TRBV7-2 and TRBJ1-2, with TRBD1 identical over 7 bases. The germline CDR1 and CDR2 sequences are SGHTA and FQGNSA. J was trimmed by 2 bases and V by 5 bases; bases with no gene match: 2. The CDR3 length is 13 residues. The CDR3 here is CASSRDRNYGYTF. The CDR3 region has the DNA TGTGCCAGCAGCCGGGACAGAAACTATGGCTACACCTTC.

The rearrangement joins TRBV7-9 to TRBJ1-4; D possibly corresponds to TRBD1 (5 bases). Germline V CDR1 and CDR2: SEHNR, FQNEAQ (reference sequence). CDR3 length: 17 amino acids. V was trimmed by 2 bases and J by 0 bases, leaving 13 bases between them. The CDR3 loop is CASSLPYQQATNEKLFF. The CDR3 DNA reads TGTGCCAGCAGCTTACCCTATCAACAGGCAACTAATGAAAAACTGTTTTTT.

About this clone itself: A junction boundary mismatches the germline segment, possibly from a read error. The chain employs TRBV7-9 and TRBJ1-1, with D tentatively TRBD1 (5 bases). Germline CDR1 is SEHNR and CDR2 is FQNEAQ (reference sequence). The CDR3 sequence is 12 residues long. The CDR3 protein is CSSSITTGKAFF. CDR3 coding DNA: TGTTCCAGCAGCATCACAACAGGAAAAGCTTTCTTT.

The V gene is TRBV19, the J gene TRBJ2-5, with 8 positions matching TRBD1. TRBJ2-7 matches the DNA end more closely, so the J call is doubtful. The CDR3 runs 15 residues. Germline CDR1 LNHDA, CDR2 SQIVND (reference sequence). DNA for the CDR3: TGTGCCAGTAGCCAAATACCGGGACAGGCCTACGAGCAGTACTTC. Translation gives CASSQIPGQAYEQYF.